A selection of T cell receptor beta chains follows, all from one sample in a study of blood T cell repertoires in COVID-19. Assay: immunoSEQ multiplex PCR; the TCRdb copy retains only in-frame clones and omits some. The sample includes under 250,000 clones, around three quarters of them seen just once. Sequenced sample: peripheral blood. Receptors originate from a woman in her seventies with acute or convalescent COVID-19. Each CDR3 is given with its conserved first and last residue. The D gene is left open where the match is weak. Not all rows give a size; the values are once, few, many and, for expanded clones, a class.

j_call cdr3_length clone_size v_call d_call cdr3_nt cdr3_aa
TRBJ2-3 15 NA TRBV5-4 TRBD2 TGTGCCAGCAGCTGGCCGGGACTAGCGGGGGATACGCAGTATTTT CASSWPGLAGDTQYF
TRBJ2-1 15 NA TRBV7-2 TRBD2 TGTGCCAGCAGCCCTCAAGCGGGGGGTCTCTATGAGCAGTTCTTC CASSPQAGGLYEQFF
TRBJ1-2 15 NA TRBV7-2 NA TGTGCCAGCAGCTTAGGGAGACAGGTGGGCTATGGCTACACCTTC CASSLGRQVGYGYTF
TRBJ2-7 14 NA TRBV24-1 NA TGTGCCACCAGTGATACGACAGTGCCCTACGAGCAGTACTTC CATSDTTVPYEQYF
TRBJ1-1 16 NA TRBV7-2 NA TGTGCCAGCAGCTTCCTTGTGGGTCAGGGGATTAATGAAGCTTTCTTT CASSFLVGQGINEAFF
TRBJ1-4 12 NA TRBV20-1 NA TGCAGTGCTAGTACAGCTAATGAAAAACTGTTTTTT CSASTANEKLFF
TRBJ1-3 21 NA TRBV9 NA TGCGCCAGCAGCGTAGAGGGGGGGATGGGACGTTTTATGTCGACTGGAAACACCATATATTTT CASSVEGGMGRFMSTGNTIYF
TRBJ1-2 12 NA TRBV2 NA TGTGCCAGCAGTGCACAGCTCTATGGCTACACCTTC CASSAQLYGYTF
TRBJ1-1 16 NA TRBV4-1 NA TGCGCCAGCAGCCAAGCCGGGGGTGTAATGAACACTGAAGCTTTCTTT CASSQAGGVMNTEAFF
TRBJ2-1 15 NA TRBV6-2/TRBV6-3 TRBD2 TGTGCCAGCAGTTACCCCGGGGGGGCCGTCTTTGAGCAGTTCTTC CASSYPGGAVFEQFF
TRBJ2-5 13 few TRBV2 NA TGTGCCAGCAAATGGTCAGAAGGTGGGGAGGTTTACTTC CASKWSEGGEVYF
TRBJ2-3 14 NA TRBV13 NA TGTGCCAGCGCCGGAGTAGGGAGGACAGATACGCAGTATTTT CASAGVGRTDTQYF
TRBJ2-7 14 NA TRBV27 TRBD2 TGTGCCAGCAGTATTAGCGGGGGGGCCCACGAGCAGTACTTC CASSISGGAHEQYF
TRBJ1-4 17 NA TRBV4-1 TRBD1 TGCGCCAGCAGCCAACAGCAGGGGGCCGGAAGTAATGAAAAACTGTTTTTT CASSQQQGAGSNEKLFF
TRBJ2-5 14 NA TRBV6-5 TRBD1 TGTGCCAGCCGCCATGGGACAGGGGGAGAGACCCAGTACTTC CASRHGTGGETQYF
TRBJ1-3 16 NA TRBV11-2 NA TGTGCCAGCAGCTTAGAGGGCGCAGGCTCTGGAAACACCATATATTTT CASSLEGAGSGNTIYF
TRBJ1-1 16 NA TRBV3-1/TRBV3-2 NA TGTGCCAGCAGCCAAGATCAAGGGGCTGCGGCCACTGAAGCTTTCTTT CASSQDQGAAATEAFF
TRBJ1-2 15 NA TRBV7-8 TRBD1 TGTGCCAGCAGCGAAATACAGGGGACGGCAGGGGGCTACACCTTC CASSEIQGTAGGYTF
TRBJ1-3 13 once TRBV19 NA TGTGCCAGTAGTTGGGAGCCTGGAAACACCATATATTTT CASSWEPGNTIYF
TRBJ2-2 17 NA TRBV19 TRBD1 TGTGCCAGTAGTAACCCGGGACAGATACCGAACACCGGGGAGCTGTTTTTT CASSNPGQIPNTGELFF
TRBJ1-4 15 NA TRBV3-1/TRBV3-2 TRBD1 TGTGCCAGCAGGAGAGGACAGGCTAATGATGAAAAACTGTTTTTT CASRRGQANDEKLFF
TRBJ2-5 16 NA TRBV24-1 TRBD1 TGTGCCACCAGTGATTCCGGGACAGGGGGCCAAGAGACCCAGTACTTC CATSDSGTGGQETQYF
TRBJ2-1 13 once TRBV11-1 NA TGTGCCAGCAGCCTTCCACTAAGGAATGAGCAGTTCTTC CASSLPLRNEQFF
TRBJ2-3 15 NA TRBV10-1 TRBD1 TGCGCCAGCAGTTACAGGGGAATAGGAACAGATACGCAGTATTTT CASSYRGIGTDTQYF
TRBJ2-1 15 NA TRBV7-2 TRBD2 TGTGCCAGCACCCTTGGCGGGGGGGCCGCGAATGAGCAGTTCTTC CASTLGGGAANEQFF
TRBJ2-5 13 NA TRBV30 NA TGTGCCTGGAGTGGAGGTTTAAAAGAGACCCAGTACTTC CAWSGGLKETQYF
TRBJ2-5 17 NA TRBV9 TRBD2 TGTGCCAGCAGCCGGAACCCCGGGACTAGCGGCGGGGAGACCCAGTACTTC CASSRNPGTSGGETQYF
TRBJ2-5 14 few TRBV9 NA TGTGCCAGCAGCTTTTCGGGGGGCTCCGAGACCCAGTACTTC CASSFSGGSETQYF
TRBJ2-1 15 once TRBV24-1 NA TGTGCCACCAGTGATTTTTGGGCCAGCTACAATGAGCAGTTCTTC CATSDFWASYNEQFF
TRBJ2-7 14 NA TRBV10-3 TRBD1 TGTGCCTCGGAGGGAGGGACAGGGGGCTACGAGCAGTACTTC CASEGGTGGYEQYF
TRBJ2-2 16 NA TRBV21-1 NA TGTGCCTTCTACCTAGGGAGATTCGGCCACACCGGGGAGCTGTTTTTT CAFYLGRFGHTGELFF
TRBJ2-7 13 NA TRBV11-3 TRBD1 TGTGCCAGCAGCTCCCGGGACAGCTACGAGCAGTACTTC CASSSRDSYEQYF
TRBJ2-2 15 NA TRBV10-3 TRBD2 TGTGCCATCAGGAGCGGGGGGGTGGCCCCCGGGGAGCTGTTTTTT CAIRSGGVAPGELFF
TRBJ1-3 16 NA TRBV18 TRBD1 TGTGCCAGCTCACCTCTAGACAGGGGCTCTGGAAACACCATATATTTT CASSPLDRGSGNTIYF
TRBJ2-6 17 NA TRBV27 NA TGTGCCAGCTCAACTAGGAGAGGCGCGTCGGGGGCCAACGTCCTGACTTTC CASSTRRGASGANVLTF
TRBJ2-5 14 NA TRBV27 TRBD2 TGTGCCAGCAGCAAATTCCTGGGGGGGGAGACCCAGTACTTC CASSKFLGGETQYF
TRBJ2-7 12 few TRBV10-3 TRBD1 TGTGCCACCGACAGGGGGCAAGGCGAGCAGTACTTC CATDRGQGEQYF
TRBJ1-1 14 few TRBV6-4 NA TGTGCCAGCAGCGAGACAGACTTGAACACTGAAGCTTTCTTT CASSETDLNTEAFF
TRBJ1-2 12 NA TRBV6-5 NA TGTGCCAGCAGAACAGGGTTTGCTGGCTACACCTTC CASRTGFAGYTF
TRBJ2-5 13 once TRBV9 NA TGTGCCAGCAGCGTGGGTCTGCCGGGGACCCAGTACTTC CASSVGLPGTQYF
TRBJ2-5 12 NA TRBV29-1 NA TGCAGCGCCCGGGGGGCCTCAGGGACCCAGTACTTC CSARGASGTQYF
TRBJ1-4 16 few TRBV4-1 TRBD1 TGCGCCAGCAGCCAAGGGGGGACAGCCGGATCGGTAAAACTGTTTTTT CASSQGGTAGSVKLFF
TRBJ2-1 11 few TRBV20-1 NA TGCAGTGCTAGGCGATACCTTGAGCAGTTCTTC CSARRYLEQFF
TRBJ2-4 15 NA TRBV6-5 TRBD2 TGTGCCAGCAGTAACGCCGCTAGCGGGGCTAACATTCAGTACTTC CASSNAASGANIQYF
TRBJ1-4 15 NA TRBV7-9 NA TGTGCCAGCAGCTCCGCGGGACTTCAAGGTGAAAAACTGTTTTTT CASSSAGLQGEKLFF
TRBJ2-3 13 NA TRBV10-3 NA TGTGCCATCGAGGGGGACCGCACAGATACGCAGTATTTT CAIEGDRTDTQYF
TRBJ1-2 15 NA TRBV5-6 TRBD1 TGTGCCAGCAGCCCAGGACAGGGAAATGATTATGGCTACACCTTC CASSPGQGNDYGYTF
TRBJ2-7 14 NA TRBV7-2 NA TGTGCCAGCAGTAGAGCGGGTCGGGACGGGGAGCAGTACTTC CASSRAGRDGEQYF
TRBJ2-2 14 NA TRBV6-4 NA TGTGCCAGCAGTGTCGAACTCTACACCGGGGAGCTGTTTTTT CASSVELYTGELFF
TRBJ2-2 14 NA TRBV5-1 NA TGCGCCAGCAGCGAAAGCTTAAACACCGGGGAGCTGTTTTTT CASSESLNTGELFF
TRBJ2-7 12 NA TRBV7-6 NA TGTGCCAGCAGCCAACTACCCTACGAGCAGTACTTC CASSQLPYEQYF
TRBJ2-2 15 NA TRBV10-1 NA TGCGCCAGCAGTACTGGACAGTCAGGTTCCGGGGAGCTGTTTTTT CASSTGQSGSGELFF